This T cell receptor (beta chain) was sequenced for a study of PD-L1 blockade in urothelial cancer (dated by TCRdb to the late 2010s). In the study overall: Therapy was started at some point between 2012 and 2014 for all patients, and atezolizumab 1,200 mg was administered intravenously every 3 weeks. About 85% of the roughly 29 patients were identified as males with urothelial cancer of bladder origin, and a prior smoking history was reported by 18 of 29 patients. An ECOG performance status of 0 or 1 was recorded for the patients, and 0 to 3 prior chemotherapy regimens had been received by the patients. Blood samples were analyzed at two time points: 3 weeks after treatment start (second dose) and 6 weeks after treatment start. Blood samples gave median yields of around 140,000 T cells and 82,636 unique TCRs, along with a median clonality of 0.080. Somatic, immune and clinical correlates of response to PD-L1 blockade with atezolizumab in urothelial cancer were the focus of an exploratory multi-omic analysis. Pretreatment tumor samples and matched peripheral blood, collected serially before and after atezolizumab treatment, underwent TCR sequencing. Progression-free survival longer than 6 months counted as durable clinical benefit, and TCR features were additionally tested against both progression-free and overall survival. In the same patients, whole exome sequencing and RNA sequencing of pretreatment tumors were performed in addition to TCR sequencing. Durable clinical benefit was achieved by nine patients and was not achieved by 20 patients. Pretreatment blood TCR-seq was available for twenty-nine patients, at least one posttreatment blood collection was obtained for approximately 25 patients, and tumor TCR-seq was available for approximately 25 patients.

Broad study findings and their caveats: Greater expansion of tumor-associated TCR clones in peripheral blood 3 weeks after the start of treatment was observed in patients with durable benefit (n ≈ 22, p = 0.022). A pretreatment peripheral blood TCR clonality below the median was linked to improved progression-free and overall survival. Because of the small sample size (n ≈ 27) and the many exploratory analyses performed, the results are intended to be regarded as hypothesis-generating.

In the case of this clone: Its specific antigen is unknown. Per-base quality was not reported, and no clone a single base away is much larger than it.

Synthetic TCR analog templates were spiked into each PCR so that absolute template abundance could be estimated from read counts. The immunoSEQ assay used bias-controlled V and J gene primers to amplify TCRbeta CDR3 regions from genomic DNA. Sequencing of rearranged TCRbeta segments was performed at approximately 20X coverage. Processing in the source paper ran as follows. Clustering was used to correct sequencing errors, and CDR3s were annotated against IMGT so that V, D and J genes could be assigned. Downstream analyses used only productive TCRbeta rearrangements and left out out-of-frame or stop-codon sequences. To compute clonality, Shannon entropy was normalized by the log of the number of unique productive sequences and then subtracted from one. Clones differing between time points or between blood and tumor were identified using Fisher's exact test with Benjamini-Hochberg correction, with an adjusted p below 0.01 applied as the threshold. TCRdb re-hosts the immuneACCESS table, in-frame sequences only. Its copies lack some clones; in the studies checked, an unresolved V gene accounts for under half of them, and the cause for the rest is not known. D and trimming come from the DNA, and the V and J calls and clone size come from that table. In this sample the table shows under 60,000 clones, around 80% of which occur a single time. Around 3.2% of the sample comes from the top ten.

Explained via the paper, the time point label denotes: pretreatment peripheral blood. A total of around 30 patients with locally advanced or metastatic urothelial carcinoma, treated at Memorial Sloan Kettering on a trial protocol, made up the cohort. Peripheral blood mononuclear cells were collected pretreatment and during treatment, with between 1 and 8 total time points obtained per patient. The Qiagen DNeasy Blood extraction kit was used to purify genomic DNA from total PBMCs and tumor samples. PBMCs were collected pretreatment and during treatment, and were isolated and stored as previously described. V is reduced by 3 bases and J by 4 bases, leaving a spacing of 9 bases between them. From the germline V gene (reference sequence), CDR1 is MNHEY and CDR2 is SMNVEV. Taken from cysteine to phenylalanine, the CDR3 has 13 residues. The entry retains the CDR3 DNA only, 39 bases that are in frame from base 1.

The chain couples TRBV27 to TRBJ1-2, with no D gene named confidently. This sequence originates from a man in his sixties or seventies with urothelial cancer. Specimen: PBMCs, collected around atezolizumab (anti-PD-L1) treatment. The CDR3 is CASSLREGYGYTF. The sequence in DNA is TGTGCCAGCAGTTTGCGGGAAGGCTATGGCTACACCTTC.